Below are 8 T cell receptor beta chains sequenced from a single sample in a study of shared clonotypes between healthy human individuals. Repertoires were generated with immunoSEQ multiplex PCR, while TCRdb's copy carries only in-frame clones and drops some. The sample has 950,000 to 1,100,000 clones, around 74% seen once. Sequences were obtained from memory CD4+ T cells sorted from blood. Regarding subset: CD45RA-negative fraction. These TCRs come from a man aged 18 to 35 in good health.

This chain connects TRBV29-1 to TRBJ2-1; D is ambiguous. The CDR3 has 11 amino acids. The V gene's germline CDR1 is SQVTM and CDR2 ANQGSEA. V gave up 6 bases and J gave up 6 bases, with 9 bases separating them. CDR3 sequence (DNA): TGCAGCGTGGAAAGGCGCAATGAGCAGTTCTTC. Translation: CSVERRNEQFF.

A remark on this clone: Other nucleotide sequences in the sample specify the same CDR3. The chain joins TRBV10-3 to TRBJ2-3; no firm D call. V was pared by 0 bases and J by 1 base, with 2 bases between. Germline V CDR1 and CDR2: ENHRY, SYGVKD. The CDR3 is 13 amino acids. This CDR3 is CAISESRTDTQYF. CDR3 sequence (DNA): TGTGCCATCAGTGAGTCCCGCACAGATACGCAGTATTTT.

The chain joins TRBV10-3 to TRBJ2-2; D unclear. This CDR3 contains 12 residues. V shed 3 bases and J shed 5 bases, with 4 bases lying between them. From germline, CDR1 is ENHRY and CDR2 SYGVKD. For the CDR3, the DNA is TGTGCCATCAGTGAAGGGACCGGGGAGCTGTTTTTT. It encodes CAISEGTGELFF.

This clone has more than one count but fewer than ten. The identical CDR3 is also encoded by other nucleotide sequences in the sample. The chain couples TRBV27 to TRBJ1-6, with D possibly being TRBD1 (6 bases). Germline V gene sequence: CDR1 MNHEY, CDR2 SMNVEV (reference sequence). This CDR3 has 14 residues. Trimming shortened V by 3 bases and J by 7 bases, and 10 bases separated the two germline ends. This CDR3 reads CASSFGGRNSPLHF. The CDR3 DNA reads TGTGCCAGCAGTTTCGGGGGGCGGAATTCACCCCTCCACTTT.

The chain carries TRBV7-6 and TRBJ2-1; D is unresolved. V lost 5 bases and J lost 0, with 11 bases in between. The CDR3 covers 15 residues. Germline-derived CDR1 and CDR2 are SGHVS and FNYEAQ. The CDR3 nucleotides are TGTGCCAGCAGCCCCGGATATAGCTCCTACAATGAGCAGTTCTTC. Residues: CASSPGYSSYNEQFF.

The chain has TRBV5-1 and TRBJ1-2; 7 bases fit TRBD1. From germline, CDR1 is SGHRS and CDR2 YFSETQ. The CDR3 is 19 residues long. With 0 bases clipped from V and 3 bases from J, the junction kept 17 bases outside the gene matches. CDR3 sequence: CASSLVSPGQLPADYGYTF. The CDR3 nucleotides read TGCGCCAGCAGCTTGGTTTCCCCGGGACAGCTCCCAGCCGACTATGGCTACACCTTC. Full variable domain (remainder filled in from reference TRBV5-1 and TRBJ1-2): KAGVTQTPRYLIKTRGQQVTLSCSPISGHRSVSWYQQTPGQGLQFLFEYFSETQRNKGNFPGRFSGRQFSNSRSEMNVSTLELGDSALYLCASSLVSPGQLPADYGYTFGSGTRLTVV.

V usage is TRBV27 and J usage is TRBJ2-2; 7 nucleotides agree with TRBD1. Per germline, CDR1 MNHEY and CDR2 SMNVEV (reference sequence). Germline trimming cut 4 bases from V and 2 bases from J; bases unmatched to any gene: 4. The CDR3 runs to 15 residues. CDR3 residues: CASSWTGTNTGELFF. CDR3 bases: TGTGCCAGCAGTTGGACAGGAACTAACACCGGGGAGCTGTTTTTT.

This rearrangement joins TRBV6-5 to TRBJ2-3; TRBD2 matches 8 bases. The germline V gene has CDR1 MNHEY and CDR2 SVGAGI. V shed 5 bases and J 5 bases; nucleotides not matched to a gene: 6. The CDR3 length is 14 residues. The CDR3 DNA follows: TGTGCCAGCAGTATTGGACTAGCCTTAGATACGCAGTATTTT. It yields the protein CASSIGLALDTQYF.